The T cell receptor (beta chain) under discussion was sequenced for a study of post-analysis software for immune sequencing data. Study in general: Secondary progressive, relapsing-remitting and progressive-relapsing multiple sclerosis were among the included disease courses.

The CDR3 consists of 15 residues. Trimming took 3 bases from V and 5 from J, leaving 16 bases between them. Germline V gives CDR1 LGHDT, CDR2 YNNKEL (reference sequence). The TCR beta cDNA libraries carried unique molecular identifiers. Yield was roughly 0.5 million cDNA molecules from approximately 0.91 to 9.4 million T cells. From the PCR reads, TCRdb called clonotypes with MiXCR, one entry per CDR3 protein. The sample holds hundreds of thousands of distinct CDR3 sequences; approximately 45% are singletons and the top ten take about 12%. Findings and caveats of the study: Same-batch preparations were strongly co-clustered by F measure. Five TRBV segments occurring more often in patients than controls included TRBV5-6, TRBV5-1 and TRBV20-1. Those with multiple sclerosis, the patient group, showed significantly lower normalized Chao1 diversity than controls.

In regard to this clonotype: Its matching antigen is unknown.

V and J are TRBV3-1 and TRBJ1-1, with D tentatively TRBD1 (5 bases). Input material: blood. The source of this sequence is a girl aged 5-17 years with multiple sclerosis. The DNA for the CDR3 is TGTGCCAGCAGCCAGGGGCGACAGATTACTACTGAAGCTTTCTTT. Translation: CASSQGRQITTEAFF.